Listed here is a single T cell receptor (beta chain). The sample belongs to a study of shared clonotypes between healthy human individuals. Replicate PCRs from sorted subsets contained about 0.2 ug DNA, which is some 30,000 T cell genomes. The repertoire was sequenced with immunoSEQ multiplex PCR; TCRdb's copy has only in-frame clones and lacks some. In the table there are 2,100,000 or so clones, roughly 95% of which are singletons. Every one of the donors was a Caucasian adult that lived in Nashville, Tennessee. A CD45RA-negative memory subset and a CD45RA+ naive subset were separated from the CD4+ cells. The junction had 5 bases not matched to a gene; V was cut back by 4 bases and J by 5 bases. Germline V lookup: CDR1 SGHDT, CDR2 YYEEEE. The CDR3 is made up of 15 amino acids.

The chain combines TRBV5-6 with TRBJ2-1; 11 nucleotides line up with TRBD1. The sample consisted of naive CD4+ T cells sorted from blood. The subset denotes: CD45RA+ positively selected. This receptor was identified in a man between 18 and 35 years old in good health. CDR3 sequence (DNA): TGTGCCAGCAGCATTGGACAGGGGGCCCACAATGAGCAGTTCTTC. As protein: CASSIGQGAHNEQFF.